This TCR beta chain was documented in a study of blood T cells in healthy people across ages. Next came a second PCR, run for about 7 to 11 cycles, which used a sample-barcoded 5' primer along with a J-beta primer mix. TCRdb re-analysed the 5' RACE reads in MiXCR, keeping a single row per CDR3 protein. Of some 1,000,000 distinct CDR3 sequences in the sample, 25% are singletons; the top ten hold approximately 0.71%. Germline values: CDR1 LNHDA, CDR2 SQIVND (reference sequence). The CDR3 is made up of 13 amino acids. The V end lost 10 bases, the J end lost 0 bases, and 9 bases lay between the germline ends. A further study also used this sample, focusing on T cells of mothers and their children. That paper adds: Related mother and child pairs showed slightly greater overlap (not significant) than unrelated pairs did.

Input material: blood. This sequence originates from a girl aged 2 to 10 in good health. The gene calls are TRBV19 and TRBJ1-4; D unresolved. The CDR3 DNA follows: TGTGCCACCTTGGGGACAACTAATGAAAAACTGTTTTTT. This gives the protein CATLGTTNEKLFF.